The source of this T cell receptor (beta chain) is a study of blood T cell repertoires in COVID-19. This CDR3 has 14 amino acids. In germline, CDR1 is SGHNT, CDR2 YYREEE (reference sequence). Trimming pared 4 bases from V and 7 bases from J, leaving 17 bases between. Per the original methods: The authors estimated nucleated cell counts from reference gene primer amplification. Produced via immunoSEQ multiplex PCR; TCRdb's table is partial and in-frame only. V and J calls and clone size follow that table, whereas D and trimming were derived from the DNA. The sample lists fewer than 200,000 clones, around 80% occurring once.

The sequence derives from a middle-aged man who had recovered from COVID-19. This rearrangement joins TRBV5-4 to TRBJ1-2; D not certain. Sequenced: PBMCs or T cells enriched from blood (not recorded which). As DNA, the CDR3 is TGTGCCAGCAGCCTCGGACTGGAAGGTACTGGCTACACCTTC. Its protein product is CASSLGLEGTGYTF.